This T cell receptor beta chain is from a study of T cells in women clearing cervical HPV infection. Overall study: Case blood was drawn when the lesion was first found; control blood after infection became undetectable. HLA type could not be excluded as a confounder.

A word on this clone: The CDR3 end lies 3 residues beyond the end of the read and is filled in from the germline J gene.

The CDR3 is made up of 15 amino acids. CDR1 is SGHTA, CDR2 FQGTGA, per germline. V lost 4 bases, J lost 2 bases, and 9 bases lay in between. TCRdb keeps only in-frame clones here, not all; method: immunoSEQ multiplex PCR. The sample table sets out 20,000 to 25,000 clones. V usage is TRBV7-3 and J usage is TRBJ1-6; D might be TRBD1 (6 bases). The sample was blood buffy coat. This receptor was taken from a woman aged 18 to 75 with a cervical HPV16 infection that either progressed to CIN3+ or cleared (not recorded which). CDR3 sequence: CASSSRTAYNSPLHF. The DNA read from the CDR3 is TGTGCCAGCAGCTCCAGGACAGCCTATAATTCACCC.